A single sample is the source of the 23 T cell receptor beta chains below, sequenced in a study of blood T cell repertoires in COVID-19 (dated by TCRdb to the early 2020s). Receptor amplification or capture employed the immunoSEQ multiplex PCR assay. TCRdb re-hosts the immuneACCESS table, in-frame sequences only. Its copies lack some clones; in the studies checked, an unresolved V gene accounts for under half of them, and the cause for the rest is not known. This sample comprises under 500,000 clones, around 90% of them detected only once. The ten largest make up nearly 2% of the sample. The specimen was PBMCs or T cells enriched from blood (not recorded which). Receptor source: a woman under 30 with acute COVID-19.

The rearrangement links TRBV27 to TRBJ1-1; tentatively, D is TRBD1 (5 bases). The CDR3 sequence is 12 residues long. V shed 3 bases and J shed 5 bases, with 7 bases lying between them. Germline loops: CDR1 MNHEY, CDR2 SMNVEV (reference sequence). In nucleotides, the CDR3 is TGTGCCAGCAGTTTTCGGGGGACTGAAGCTTTCTTT. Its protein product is CASSFRGTEAFF.

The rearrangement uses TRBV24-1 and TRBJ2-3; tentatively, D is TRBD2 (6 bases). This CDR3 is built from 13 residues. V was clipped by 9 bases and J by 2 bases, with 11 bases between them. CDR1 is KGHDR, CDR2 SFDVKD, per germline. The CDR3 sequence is CATASVFTDTQYF. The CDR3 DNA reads TGTGCCACCGCTAGCGTCTTCACAGATACGCAGTATTTT.

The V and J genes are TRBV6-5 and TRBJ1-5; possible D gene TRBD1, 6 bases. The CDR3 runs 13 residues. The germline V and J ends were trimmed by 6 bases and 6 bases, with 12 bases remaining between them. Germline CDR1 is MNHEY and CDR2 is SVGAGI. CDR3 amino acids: CASRSGEGQPQHF. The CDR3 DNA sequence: TGTGCCAGCAGGTCAGGGGAGGGTCAGCCCCAGCATTTT.

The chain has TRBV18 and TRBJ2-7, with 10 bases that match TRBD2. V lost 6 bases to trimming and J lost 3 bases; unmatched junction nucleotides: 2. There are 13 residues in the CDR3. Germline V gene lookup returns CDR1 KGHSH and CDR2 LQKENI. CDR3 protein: CASSGTSDYEQYF. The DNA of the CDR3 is TGTGCCAGCTCCGGGACTAGCGACTACGAGCAGTACTTC. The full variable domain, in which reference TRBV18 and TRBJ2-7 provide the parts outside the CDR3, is NAGVMQNPRHLVRRRGQEARLRCSPMKGHSHVYWYRQLPEEGLKFMVYLQKENIIDESGMPKERFSAEFPKEGPSILRIQQVVRGDSAAYFCASSGTSDYEQYFGPGTRLTVT.

In DNA, the CDR3 is TGCGCCAGCAGCCCTGATTATACAGGGGGGTATGGCTACACCTTC. It is translated as CASSPDYTGGYGYTF. The J gene is TRBJ1-2, the V gene TRBV4-3; 8 positions agree with TRBD1. V was clipped by 4 bases and J by 5 bases; unmatched bases: 9. CDR1 and CDR2 (germline): LGHNA, YSLEER. This CDR3 has 15 residues.

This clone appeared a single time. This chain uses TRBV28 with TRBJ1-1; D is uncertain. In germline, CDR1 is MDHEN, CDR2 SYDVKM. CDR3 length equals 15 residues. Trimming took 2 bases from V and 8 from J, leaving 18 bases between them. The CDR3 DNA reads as TGTGCCAGCAGTTTAACGGGAACCCACCCCCCCGAAGCTTTCTTT. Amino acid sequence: CASSLTGTHPPEAFF.

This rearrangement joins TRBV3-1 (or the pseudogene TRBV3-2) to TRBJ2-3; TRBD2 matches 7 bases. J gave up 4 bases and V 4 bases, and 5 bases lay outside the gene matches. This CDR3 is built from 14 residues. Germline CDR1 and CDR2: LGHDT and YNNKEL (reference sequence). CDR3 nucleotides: TGTGCCAGCAGCCCCAGCGGGGTCTCAGATACGCAGTATTTT. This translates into CASSPSGVSDTQYF.

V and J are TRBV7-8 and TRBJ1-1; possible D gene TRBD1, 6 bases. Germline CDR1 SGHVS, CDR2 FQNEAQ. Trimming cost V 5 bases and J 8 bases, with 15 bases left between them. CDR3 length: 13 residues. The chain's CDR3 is CASSEVTGKEAFF. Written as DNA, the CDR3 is TGTGCCAGCAGCGAAGTGACAGGTAAAGAAGCTTTCTTT.

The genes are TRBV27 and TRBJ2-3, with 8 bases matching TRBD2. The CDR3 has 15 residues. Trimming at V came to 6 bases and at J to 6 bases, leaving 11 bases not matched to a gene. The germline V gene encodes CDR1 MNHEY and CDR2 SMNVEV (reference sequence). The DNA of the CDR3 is TGTGCCAGCAGCCCGGGACTAGTATTTCCCGATACGCAGTATTTT. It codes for CASSPGLVFPDTQYF.

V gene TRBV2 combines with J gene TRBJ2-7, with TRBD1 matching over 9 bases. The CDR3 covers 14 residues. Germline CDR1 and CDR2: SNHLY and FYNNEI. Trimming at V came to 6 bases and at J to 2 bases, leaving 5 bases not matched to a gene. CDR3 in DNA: TGTGCCAGCAGGACCGGGACAGGGACCTACGAGCAGTACTTC. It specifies CASRTGTGTYEQYF.

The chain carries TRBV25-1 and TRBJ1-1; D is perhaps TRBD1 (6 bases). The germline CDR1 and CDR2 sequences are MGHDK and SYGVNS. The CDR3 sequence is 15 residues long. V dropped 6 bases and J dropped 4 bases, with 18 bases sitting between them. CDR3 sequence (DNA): TGTGCCAGCAGGGCCGGGACACAGGGATCCACTGAAGCTTTCTTT. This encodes CASRAGTQGSTEAFF. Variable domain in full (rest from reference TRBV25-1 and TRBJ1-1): EADIYQTPRYLVIGTGKKITLECSQTMGHDKMYWYQQDPGMELHLIHYSYGVNSTEKGDLSSESTVSRIRTEHFPLTLESARPSHTSQYLCASRAGTQGSTEAFFGQGTRLTVV.

The CDR3 DNA reads TGTGCCAGCAGCTCGAGACTAGCGGACACAGATACGCAGTATTTT. Translated, it gives CASSSRLADTDTQYF. The rearrangement uses TRBV9 and TRBJ2-3; 9 nucleotides agree with TRBD2. With 4 bases clipped from V and 2 bases from J, the junction kept 5 bases outside the gene matches. Germline V gene sequence: CDR1 SGDLS, CDR2 YYNGEE. The CDR3 spans 15 residues.

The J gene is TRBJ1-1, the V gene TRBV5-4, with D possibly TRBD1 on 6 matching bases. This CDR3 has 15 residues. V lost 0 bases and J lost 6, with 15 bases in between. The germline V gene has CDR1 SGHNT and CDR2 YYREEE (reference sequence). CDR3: CASSLASAGASEAFF. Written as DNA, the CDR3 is TGTGCCAGCAGCTTGGCCTCGGCAGGGGCCTCTGAAGCTTTCTTT.

The CDR3 DNA sequence: TGTGCCAGCAACCCGGGGGGCGGATTTGATCAGCCCCAGCATTTT. It yields the protein CASNPGGGFDQPQHF. The gene calls are TRBV9 and TRBJ1-5; D may be TRBD1 (6 bases). Trimming pared 6 bases from V and 5 bases from J, leaving 18 bases between. CDR3 length equals 15 residues. Germline lookup yields CDR1 SGDLS and CDR2 YYNGEE.

CDR3 bases: TGTGCCAGCAGCCAAGTTCTGACTAGCGGCAATGAGCAGTTCTTC. This sequence encodes CASSQVLTSGNEQFF. The rearrangement uses TRBV3-1 (or the pseudogene TRBV3-2) and TRBJ2-1; 9 nucleotides line up with TRBD2. From germline, CDR1 is LGHDT and CDR2 YNNKEL (reference sequence). V lost 1 base, J lost 6 bases, and 4 bases stayed unmatched. The length of the CDR3 is 15 residues.

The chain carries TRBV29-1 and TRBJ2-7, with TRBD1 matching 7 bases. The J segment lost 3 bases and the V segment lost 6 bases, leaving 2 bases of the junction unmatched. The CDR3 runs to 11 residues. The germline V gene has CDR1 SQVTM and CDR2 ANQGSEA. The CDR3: CSVRTGYEQYF. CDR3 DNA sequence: TGCAGCGTCAGGACAGGCTACGAGCAGTACTTC.

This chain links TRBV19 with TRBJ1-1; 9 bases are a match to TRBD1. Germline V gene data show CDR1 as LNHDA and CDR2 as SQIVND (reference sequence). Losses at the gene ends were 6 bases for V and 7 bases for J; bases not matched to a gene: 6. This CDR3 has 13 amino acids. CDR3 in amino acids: CASRGTGIVEAFF. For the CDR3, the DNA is TGTGCCAGTAGGGGGACAGGGATCGTTGAAGCTTTCTTT.

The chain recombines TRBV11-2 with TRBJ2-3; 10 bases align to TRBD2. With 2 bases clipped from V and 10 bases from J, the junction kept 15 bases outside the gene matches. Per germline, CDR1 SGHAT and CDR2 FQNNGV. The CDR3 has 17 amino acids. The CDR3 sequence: CASSLFPGLARGDSQYF. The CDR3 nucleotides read TGTGCCAGCAGCTTATTTCCGGGACTAGCGAGGGGGGACTCGCAGTATTTT.

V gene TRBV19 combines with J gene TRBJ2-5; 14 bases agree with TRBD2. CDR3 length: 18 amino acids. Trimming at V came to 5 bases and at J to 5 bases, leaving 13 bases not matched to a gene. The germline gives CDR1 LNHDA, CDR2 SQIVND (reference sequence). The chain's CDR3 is CASSAGLAGGPLGETQYF. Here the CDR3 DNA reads TGTGCCAGTAGTGCAGGACTAGCGGGAGGTCCCCTCGGGGAGACCCAGTACTTC.

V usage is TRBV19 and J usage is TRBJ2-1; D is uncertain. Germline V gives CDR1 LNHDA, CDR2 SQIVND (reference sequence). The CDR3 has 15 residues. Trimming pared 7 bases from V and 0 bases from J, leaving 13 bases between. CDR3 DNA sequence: TGTGCCAGTACCCCGACTTGGTACTCCTACAATGAGCAGTTCTTC. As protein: CASTPTWYSYNEQFF. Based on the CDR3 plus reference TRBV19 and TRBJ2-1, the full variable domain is DGGITQSPKYLFRKEGQNVTLSCEQNLNHDAMYWYRQDPGQGLRLIYYSQIVNDFQKGDIAEGYSVSREKKESFPLTVTSAQKNPTAFYLCASTPTWYSYNEQFFGPGTRLTVL.

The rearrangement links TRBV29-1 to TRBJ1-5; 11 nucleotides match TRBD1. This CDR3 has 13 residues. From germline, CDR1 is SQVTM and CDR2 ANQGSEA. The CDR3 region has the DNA TGCAACGGCGAGGGACAGGGGGACCAGCCCCAGCATTTT. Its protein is CNGEGQGDQPQHF.

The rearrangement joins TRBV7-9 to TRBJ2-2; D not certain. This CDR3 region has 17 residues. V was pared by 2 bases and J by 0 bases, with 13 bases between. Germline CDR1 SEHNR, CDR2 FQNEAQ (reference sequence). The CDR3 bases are TGTGCCAGCAGCTTAATTTCCCAATCGGCGAACACCGGGGAGCTGTTTTTT. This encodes CASSLISQSANTGELFF.

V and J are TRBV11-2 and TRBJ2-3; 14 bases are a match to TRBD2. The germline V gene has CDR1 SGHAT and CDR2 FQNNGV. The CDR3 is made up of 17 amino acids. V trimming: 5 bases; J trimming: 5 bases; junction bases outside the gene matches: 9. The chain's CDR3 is CASSQIRLAGGGDTQYF. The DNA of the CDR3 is TGTGCCAGCAGCCAAATCAGACTAGCGGGAGGGGGAGATACGCAGTATTTT.